These 29 T cell receptor beta chains originate from one sample sequenced in a study of early T cells in non-severe SARS-CoV-2 infection. TCRdb analysed the 5' RACE reads with MiXCR anew, one entry per CDR3 protein. Of around 50,000 distinct CDR3 sequences in the sample, approximately 8.1% are singletons; the top ten hold roughly 5.9%. The material sequenced was whole blood. The receptor source for this set is an adult who was a healthcare worker with PCR-confirmed SARS-CoV-2 infection or an uninfected control (not recorded which).

The CDR3 region is CASSSDRNTEAFF. The CDR3 DNA follows: TGTGCCAGCAGCTCTGACAGGAACACTGAAGCTTTCTTT. This rearrangement joins TRBV11-2 to TRBJ1-1, with TRBD1 as a possible D gene (5 bases). The CDR3 is 13 amino acids. Germline loops: CDR1 SGHAT, CDR2 FQNNGV. V lost 4 bases to trimming and J lost 1 base, with 7 bases between them.

This clonotype was seen repeatedly, ten times or more. The CDR3 loop reads CASSLKGQSSYNSPLHF. The DNA of the CDR3 is TGTGCCAGCAGCTTAAAGGGACAGAGCTCCTATAATTCACCCCTCCACTTT. V gene TRBV7-2 combines with J gene TRBJ1-6, with 7 bases identical to TRBD1. Trimming cost V 2 bases and J 0 bases; bases outside gene matches: 4. From germline, CDR1 is SGHTA and CDR2 FQGNSA. The CDR3 extends over 17 amino acids.

Ten or more counts support this clonotype. The chain is built from TRBV28 and TRBJ2-3; D is perhaps TRBD1 or TRBD2 (5 bases each). The germline CDR1 and CDR2 sequences are MDHEN and SYDVKM. The V gene lost 5 bases and the J gene lost 0 bases, with 12 bases spanning the gap. The CDR3 spans 15 residues. CDR3 amino acids: CASSLPGRSTDTQYF. In DNA form, the CDR3 reads TGTGCCAGCAGTCTACCGGGACGGAGCACAGATACGCAGTATTTT.

There are many counts of this clonotype. This chain connects TRBV12-3 or TRBV12-4 to TRBJ1-1, with 7 nucleotides matching TRBD1. Trimming at V came to 2 bases and at J to 0 bases, leaving 12 bases not matched to a gene. The CDR3 extends over 18 amino acids. The CDR3 bases are TGTGCCAGCAGTTTAAGTAAGGAGAACAGGGGAATGAACACTGAAGCTTTCTTT. Protein sequence: CASSLSKENRGMNTEAFF.

This clonotype was found a few times. This rearrangement joins TRBV2 to TRBJ2-3; 9 bases match TRBD2. The CDR3 length is 15 residues. Unmatched junction bases numbered 6, after V lost 4 bases and J lost 4 bases. CDR1 SNHLY and CDR2 FYNNEI come from the germline V gene. CDR3 nucleotides: TGTGCCAGCAGTGGTCGAGCGGGGGGCTCAGATACGCAGTATTTT. Its translation is CASSGRAGGSDTQYF.

This clonotype was seen at least ten times. This rearrangement joins TRBV4-3 to TRBJ1-2; TRBD1 might be the D (5 bases). CDR3 length equals 13 residues. Germline CDR1 reads LGHNA; CDR2 reads YSLEER. V was pared by 6 bases and J by 3 bases, with 11 bases between. This chain's CDR3 is CASRGGTDYGYTF. The CDR3, as DNA: TGCGCCAGCAGGGGGGGGACGGACTATGGCTACACCTTC.

This clonotype has a count of ten or more. V usage is TRBV4-3 and J usage is TRBJ2-3; D gene unclear. V was cut by 1 base and J by 4 bases, with 21 bases left in between. Germline CDR1 and CDR2: LGHNA and YSLEER. CDR3 size: 18 residues. CDR3: CASSQVGDTNPRADTQYF. CDR3 nucleotides: TGCGCCAGCAGCCAAGTAGGAGACACCAACCCCAGAGCAGATACGCAGTATTTT.

This clonotype has a count of ten or more. The V and J genes are TRBV12-3 or TRBV12-4 and TRBJ1-2; maybe TRBD1 (6 bases). Trimming left V 2 bases short and J 7 bases short, with 14 bases between. The CDR3 extends over 14 amino acids. The CDR3 reads CASSLRQGIGGYTF. The CDR3, as DNA: TGTGCCAGCAGTTTAAGGCAGGGGATTGGTGGCTACACCTTC.

This clonotype showed up just a few times. J is TRBJ2-4 and V is TRBV7-2, with a weak D call TRBD2 (5 bases). Per the germline V gene, CDR1 is SGHTA and CDR2 is FQGNSA. This CDR3 has 16 amino acids. V was shortened by 0 bases and J by 1 base, with 10 bases between the two germline ends. The CDR3 DNA sequence: TGTGCCAGCAGCTTAGCTGGTAGCGTTGCCAAAAACATTCAGTACTTC. Residues: CASSLAGSVAKNIQYF.

In its sample, this clonotype was seen many times. The chain employs TRBV24-1 and TRBJ2-5; no reliable D call. The CDR3 totals 11 residues. V was shortened by 6 bases and J by 5 bases, with 6 bases between the two germline ends. Germline assignment: CDR1 KGHDR and CDR2 SFDVKD. CDR3 DNA sequence: TGTGCCACCAGTTATATGGAGACCCAGTACTTC. It encodes CATSYMETQYF.

A few counts support this clonotype. This chain joins TRBV28 and TRBJ1-1; D gene uncertain. V shed 6 bases and J shed 1 base, with 15 bases lying between them. The germline V gene has CDR1 MDHEN and CDR2 SYDVKM. The CDR3 covers 15 residues. The CDR3 DNA follows: TGTGCCAGCAGAAAGTTTCCTGCCGGGAACACTGAAGCTTTCTTT. It is translated as CASRKFPAGNTEAFF. Looking up the rest from reference TRBV28 and TRBJ1-1 gives the full variable domain: DVKVTQSSRYLVKRTGEKVFLECVQDMDHENMFWYRQDPGLGLRLIYFSYDVKMKEKGDIPEGYSVSREKKERFSLILESASTNQTSMYLCASRKFPAGNTEAFFGQGTRLTVV.

This clonotype was counted at least ten times. The V gene is TRBV20-1, the J gene TRBJ2-3; D might be TRBD1 (5 bases). CDR1 is DFQATT and CDR2 is SNEGSKA in the germline V gene (reference sequence). The CDR3 has 13 amino acids. The V and J ends lost 5 bases and 1 base respectively, with 10 bases between them. The CDR3 DNA follows: TGCAGTGCTCCCCGACAGCGCACAGATACGCAGTATTTT. The encoded protein is CSAPRQRTDTQYF.

This clonotype was detected only a few times. This chain joins TRBV7-9 and TRBJ1-1; perhaps TRBD1 as D (5 bases). The CDR3 is 11 amino acids. Germline assignment: CDR1 SEHNR and CDR2 FQNEAQ (reference sequence). V lost 11 bases to trimming and J lost 1 base, with 8 bases between them. CDR3 nucleotides: TGTGCCGCCAGGGAGAACACTGAAGCTTTCTTT. It specifies CAARENTEAFF.

This clonotype was observed a single time. J is TRBJ2-4 and V is TRBV5-6, with D possibly TRBD2 on 6 matching bases. Germline lookup yields CDR1 SGHDT and CDR2 YYEEEE. The V and J ends lost 1 base and 3 bases respectively, with 14 bases between them. The CDR3 runs 16 residues. CDR3 residues: CASSLFGGGGKNIQYF. In nucleotides, the CDR3 is TGTGCCAGCAGCTTGTTCGGGGGAGGCGGCAAAAACATTCAGTACTTC.

This clonotype came up many times. The chain has TRBV28 and TRBJ1-3; no clear D gene. Trimming cost V 6 bases and J 2 bases, with 8 bases left between them. The germline V gene encodes CDR1 MDHEN and CDR2 SYDVKM. The CDR3 is 13 amino acids. The CDR3 loop reads CASRERTGNTIYF. Written as DNA, the CDR3 is TGTGCCAGCAGGGAAAGGACTGGAAACACCATATATTTT.

V usage is TRBV4-3 and J usage is TRBJ2-7; D call uncertain. Trimming pared 3 bases from V and 0 bases from J, leaving 9 bases between. Germline lookup yields CDR1 LGHNA and CDR2 YSLEER. The CDR3 consists of 14 residues. The CDR3 DNA reads TGCGCCAGCAGCCATGCCGTTAGCTCCTACGAGCAGTACTTC. Protein: CASSHAVSSYEQYF.

This clonotype has a handful of counts. The chain couples TRBV18 to TRBJ1-1, with D tentatively TRBD1 (6 bases). The CDR3 runs 12 residues. V shed 0 bases and J shed 7 bases, with 6 bases lying between them. Germline V CDR1 and CDR2: KGHSH, LQKENI. CDR3 in DNA: TGTGCCAGCTCACCACCGGACAGTGAAGCTTTCTTT. This gives the protein CASSPPDSEAFF.

At least ten counts were recorded for this clonotype. This chain connects TRBV5-6 to TRBJ1-5; possibly TRBD1 for D (6 bases). CDR3 size: 16 residues. V was clipped by 1 base and J by 1 base, with 12 bases between them. Per the germline V gene, CDR1 is SGHDT and CDR2 is YYEEEE. CDR3 region: CASSLWGQTSNQPQHF. The CDR3 DNA reads TGTGCCAGCAGCTTGTGGGGGCAGACCAGCAATCAGCCCCAGCATTTT. The variable domain in full, with the rest retrieved from reference TRBV5-6 and TRBJ1-5, is DAGVTQSPTHLIKTRGQQVTLRCSPKSGHDTVSWYQQALGQGPQFIFQYYEEEERQRGNFPDRFSGHQFPNYSSELNVNALLLGDSALYLCASSLWGQTSNQPQHFGDGTRLSIL.

The table lists this clonotype with many counts. CDR3 in DNA: TGTGCCAGCAGCGACGCGGTACTTACAGGCACTGAAGCTTTCTTT. This gives the protein CASSDAVLTGTEAFF. V usage is TRBV6-5 and J usage is TRBJ1-1; weak D call: TRBD1 (5 bases). This CDR3 is 15 amino acids long. With 6 bases removed from V and 4 bases from J, the gap between germline ends came to 18 bases. CDR1 and CDR2 (germline): MNHEY, SVGAGI.

The table lists this clonotype with a few counts. This chain links TRBV2 with TRBJ2-7; TRBD1 agrees at 8 bases. V lost 5 bases and J lost 3; bases outside the gene matches: 3. The CDR3 extends over 13 amino acids. Germline V CDR1 and CDR2: SNHLY, FYNNEI. The CDR3 loop is CASSWTGRYEQYF. DNA for the CDR3: TGTGCCAGCAGTTGGACAGGGCGCTACGAGCAGTACTTC.

This clonotype has a count of ten or more. The chain combines TRBV7-2 with TRBJ1-1; D gene unclear. Germline CDR1 is SGHTA and CDR2 is FQGNSA. Trimming took off 5 bases at V and 1 base at J, with 8 bases between the two ends. The CDR3 spans 13 residues. The CDR3 nucleotides are TGTGCCAGCAGCATCAACAAGAACACTGAAGCTTTCTTT. Translation gives CASSINKNTEAFF.

Only a few counts were recorded for this clonotype. The gene calls are TRBV4-1 and TRBJ2-7; D not resolved. The CDR3 has 15 residues. Trimming cost V 0 bases and J 2 bases, with 11 bases left between them. CDR1 and CDR2 (germline): MGHRA, YSYEKL. CDR3 DNA: TGCGCCAGCAGCCAAGAGAGATCAGCAACCTACGAGCAGTACTTC. As protein: CASSQERSATYEQYF.

This chain links TRBV28 with TRBJ2-7, with TRBD1 matching 10 bases. The CDR3 is made up of 16 amino acids. The germline CDR1 and CDR2 sequences are MDHEN and SYDVKM. The V and J ends lost 4 bases and 5 bases, in that order; junction bases with no gene match: 11. In nucleotides, the CDR3 is TGTGCCAGCAGTTCCCCCGGGACAGGGGCTTACGACGAGCAGTACTTC. Its translation is CASSSPGTGAYDEQYF.

This clonotype showed up just a few times. V usage is TRBV29-1 and J usage is TRBJ2-2; 9 bases map to TRBD2. The CDR3 length is 14 residues. Germline V CDR1 and CDR2: SQVTM, ANQGSEA. V shed 7 bases, J shed 1 base, and the junction held 4 bases outside the gene matches. The CDR3 region is CSAHSGGNTGELFF. The CDR3 nucleotides read TGCAGCGCTCATAGCGGGGGGAACACCGGGGAGCTGTTTTTT.

The rearrangement uses TRBV21-1 and TRBJ1-2. TRBV21-1 counts as a pseudogene. This CDR3 has 13 amino acids. DNA of the CDR3: TGTGCCAGCAGCAAAGCTGGAGTCTATGGCTACACCTTC. This codes for CASSKAGVYGYTF.

A few counts support this clonotype. This sequence joins TRBV9 and TRBJ2-1, with a possible D match to TRBD2 (6 bases). V was trimmed by 0 bases and J by 4 bases, leaving 17 bases between them. The CDR3 is 17 amino acids. The V gene's germline CDR1 is SGDLS and CDR2 YYNGEE. The CDR3 sequence is CASSVVSRGGVYNEQFF. In DNA, the CDR3 is TGTGCCAGCAGCGTAGTGTCGAGGGGCGGGGTGTACAATGAGCAGTTCTTC.

Sample share makes this clonotype medium-sized. This chain links TRBV6-5 with TRBJ2-1, with D maybe TRBD2 (6 bases). Trimming removed 2 bases at V and 0 bases at J, with 14 bases between. The CDR3 has 17 residues. The germline CDR1 and CDR2 sequences are MNHEY and SVGAGI. The CDR3 DNA follows: TGTGCCAGCAGTTACCCCTCGTACGGGAGCTCCTACAATGAGCAGTTCTTC. This encodes CASSYPSYGSSYNEQFF.

This clonotype was found many times. The CDR3 bases are TGTGCCAGCAGTTCCTTTGGCAGGGGCACTGAAGCTTTCTTT. This codes for CASSSFGRGTEAFF. This sequence joins TRBV7-9 and TRBJ1-1; weak D call: TRBD1 (6 bases). V dropped 6 bases and J dropped 4 bases, with 15 bases sitting between them. This CDR3 comprises 14 residues. Germline V gene lookup returns CDR1 SEHNR and CDR2 FQNEAQ (reference sequence).

This clonotype was recorded at least ten times. The chain is built from TRBV27 and TRBJ2-3; no clear D. V was pared by 4 bases and J by 0 bases, with 8 bases between. Germline CDR1 MNHEY, CDR2 SMNVEV (reference sequence). This CDR3 region has 14 residues. Written as DNA, the CDR3 is TGTGCCAGCAGTTGGCAGGCTAGCACAGATACGCAGTATTTT. Protein product: CASSWQASTDTQYF.